A selection of T cell receptor beta chains follows, all from one sample in a study of T cells after somatic rescue of genetic block. The table came from immunoSEQ multiplex PCR; TCRdb's copy has only in-frame clones and leaves some out. The sample yields 88,000 or so clones, 85% to 90% seen once. Sample: peripheral blood mononuclear cells (PBMCs). The receptors here all came from a woman aged 18-30 years. Both conserved end residues are part of each CDR3. D genes are given only for firm matches. Clone size, where shown, is once, few, many, or a class for clones that have expanded.

D gene,clone size,J gene,V gene,CDR3 DNA,CDR3 protein
.,.,TRBJ2-7,TRBV28,TGTGCCAGCACCCCTACCTGGGGACGGACCTTTAACGAGCAGTACTTC,CASTPTWGRTFNEQYF
TRBD1,.,TRBJ2-7,TRBV27,TGTGCCAGCAAATTAGGGGGACAGGTGAGGGAGCAGTACTTC,CASKLGGQVREQYF
.,.,TRBJ2-7,TRBV19,TGTGCCAGCGGGCCCGGCCACGAGCAGTACTTC,CASGPGHEQYF
.,.,TRBJ2-7,TRBV28,TGTGCCAGCAGTTTTGGGGTCGGAGCGTACGAGCAGTACTTC,CASSFGVGAYEQYF
.,once,TRBJ2-1,TRBV5-4,TGTGCCAGCAGCACAAAACTAGACAATGAGCAGTTCTTC,CASSTKLDNEQFF
TRBD1,.,TRBJ2-1,TRBV5-6,TGTGCCAGCAGCCGCCCGGGACAGGGGTACAATGAGCAGTTCTTC,CASSRPGQGYNEQFF
TRBD2,.,TRBJ2-2,TRBV27,TGTGCCAGCAGTTTAACCACTAGCGGGATAGGTATCGGGGAGCTGTTTTTT,CASSLTTSGIGIGELFF
.,.,TRBJ2-7,TRBV11-2,TGTGCCAGCAGCTTCGAAGGGGGTTGGAGCTCCTACGAGCAGTACTTC,CASSFEGGWSSYEQYF
TRBD2,.,TRBJ2-2,TRBV15,TGTGCCACCAGCCCCCGACTAGCGGGAGTTTCCGGGGAGCTGTTTTTT,CATSPRLAGVSGELFF
TRBD2,once,TRBJ2-5,TRBV19,TGTGCCAGTGCATATAGCGGGACTCCCAAAAGGGGGGAGACCCAGTACTTC,CASAYSGTPKRGETQYF
TRBD1,.,TRBJ1-1,TRBV6-5,TGTGCCAGCAGTCCAGGGGGTTACACTGAAGCTTTCTTT,CASSPGGYTEAFF
.,.,TRBJ2-1,TRBV5-8,TGTGCCAGCAGCTTAGGGTTTACCTCCTACAATGAGCAGTTCTTC,CASSLGFTSYNEQFF
.,few,TRBJ1-1,TRBV14,TGTGCCAGCAGCGTAGCCAAGGGGAGCACTGAAGCTTTCTTT,CASSVAKGSTEAFF
.,.,TRBJ1-1,TRBV5-1,TGCGCCAGCAGCTTGGGGTTTGTAGGGCGCACTGAAGCTTTCTTT,CASSLGFVGRTEAFF
.,.,TRBJ2-7,TRBV6-1,TGTGCCAGCAAAAGCTCCTACGAGCAGTACTTC,CASKSSYEQYF
TRBD1,.,TRBJ2-3,TRBV9,TGTGCCAGCAGACCCGACAGGGCCACAGATACGCAGTATTTT,CASRPDRATDTQYF